This section outlines one TCR beta chain sequence together with its context. The entry originates in a study of T-cell memory formation after mild COVID-19. Each CDR3 protein gets one entry after TCRdb re-called the 5' RACE reads with MiXCR. The data contain fewer than 650,000 distinct CDR3 sequences, 15% to 20% of them seen just once; the ten biggest clones take up about 8.6%. The V end was cut by 3 bases, the J end by 0 bases, with 12 bases between. This CDR3 spans 17 amino acids. Germline V gene lookup returns CDR1 SGHTA and CDR2 FQGNSA. The TCR was taken from an adult woman who had mild COVID-19 (a few samples of this study predate the infection). Cell type and time point are not known. The sequencing input was PBMCs or a T cell subset sorted from them (not recorded which). The chain couples TRBV7-2 to TRBJ1-6; TRBD1 is a possible D gene (5 bases). The CDR3 loop is CASSLGAGGSYNSPLHF. CDR3 coding DNA: TGTGCCAGCAGCTTGGGTGCGGGGGGCTCCTATAATTCACCCCTCCACTTT.